A single sample gave rise to the 16 T cell receptor beta chains below, sequenced in a study of OX40 agonist ivuxolimab in advanced cancers. The protocol was immunoSEQ multiplex PCR, while the TCRdb copy is restricted to in-frame clones and leaves out a portion. Of approximately 60,000 clones in the sample, 84% were seen once. Sequencing used CD4+ or CD8+ T cells sorted from blood, obtained in a trial of the OX40 agonist ivuxolimab. These receptors all stem from an adult with an advanced solid tumor such as melanoma, head and neck, liver or kidney cancer.

The V gene is TRBV27, the J gene TRBJ2-2; maybe TRBD1 (6 bases). V lost 5 bases and J 7 bases, leaving 17 bases between the germline ends. The CDR3 runs 15 residues. CDR1 is MNHEY and CDR2 is SMNVEV in the germline V gene (reference sequence). The CDR3 loop reads CASSTLLGAGGELFF. CDR3 DNA: TGTGCCAGCAGTACCCTTTTGGGGGCAGGCGGGGAGCTGTTTTTT.

The V gene is TRBV30, the J gene TRBJ1-5, with D unclear. V was cut by 1 base and J by 2 bases, with 9 bases left in between. Germline loops: CDR1 GTSNPN, CDR2 SVGIG (reference sequence). The CDR3 extends over 14 amino acids. The CDR3 coding sequence is TGTGCCTGGAGTGAGTACGGAGGCAATCAGCCCCAGCATTTT. Protein: CAWSEYGGNQPQHF.

The chain links TRBV21-1 to TRBJ2-5; TRBD2 is the table's D call and was not checked against the DNA. TRBV21-1 is a pseudogene locus. This CDR3 comprises 20 residues. The CDR3 sequence is CASSKGHPGTSGGSKETQYF. CDR3 nucleotides: TGTGCCAGCAGCAAAGGCCACCCCGGGACTAGCGGGGGGTCAAAAGAGACCCAGTACTTC.

The V gene is TRBV7-2, the J gene TRBJ2-3; 14 bases match TRBD2. CDR3 length: 19 residues. Trimming took 2 bases from V and 0 from J; bases not matched to a gene: 7. Germline values: CDR1 SGHTA, CDR2 FQGNSA. CDR3 loop: CASSLMGLAGATSTDTQYF. The CDR3 region has the DNA TGTGCCAGCAGCTTAATGGGACTAGCGGGGGCCACTAGCACAGATACGCAGTATTTT.

The genes are TRBV5-1 and TRBJ2-1, with 15 bases fitting TRBD2. The CDR3 spans 16 residues. V trimming: 3 bases; J trimming: 8 bases; junction bases outside the gene matches: 6. From germline, CDR1 is SGHRS and CDR2 YFSETQ. CDR3 region: CASSSSGTSGGHEQFF. CDR3 in DNA: TGCGCCAGCAGCTCCTCCGGGACTAGCGGGGGGCATGAGCAGTTCTTC.

This clone was seen a handful of times. This chain uses TRBV5-1 with TRBJ2-3; 10 positions agree with TRBD1. With 5 bases clipped from V and 6 bases from J, the junction kept 6 bases outside the gene matches. The CDR3 runs 14 residues. CDR1 is SGHRS and CDR2 is YFSETQ in the germline V gene. CDR3 nucleotides: TGCGCCAGCAGTTTCGGACAGGGGGACGATACGCAGTATTTT. It translates to CASSFGQGDDTQYF.

This sequence joins TRBV5-5 and TRBJ2-5, with D perhaps TRBD2 (5 bases). The CDR3 spans 15 residues. The V and J ends lost 0 bases and 0 bases respectively, with 9 bases between them. Germline assignment: CDR1 SGHKS and CDR2 YYEKEE (reference sequence). CDR3 sequence (DNA): TGTGCCAGCAGCTTGGCCGGCGGGTACCAAGAGACCCAGTACTTC. Its translation is CASSLAGGYQETQYF.

This clone was recorded only once. The chain carries TRBV18 and TRBJ1-5, with D unresolved. The V gene lost 1 base and the J gene lost 0 bases, with 7 bases spanning the gap. The germline V gene encodes CDR1 KGHSH and CDR2 LQKENI. The CDR3 loop spans 15 amino acids. The CDR3 loop is CASSPQKGSNQPQHF. In DNA, the CDR3 is TGTGCCAGCTCACCACAAAAAGGTAGCAATCAGCCCCAGCATTTT.

V is TRBV28 and J is TRBJ1-5; D is undetermined. Germline values: CDR1 MDHEN, CDR2 SYDVKM. The CDR3 extends over 14 amino acids. V was clipped by 7 bases and J by 8 bases, with 18 bases between them. The CDR3, as DNA: TGTGCCAGCATCACAAGGGCTTTGGTGGAGCCCCAGCATTTT. This sequence encodes CASITRALVEPQHF.

The chain is built from TRBV30 and TRBJ1-4; 7 bases align to TRBD1. CDR3 length: 15 amino acids. V gave up 1 base and J gave up 4 bases; unmatched junction bases: 6. Germline CDR1 GTSNPN, CDR2 SVGIG (reference sequence). CDR3 protein: CAWSDYGTVNEKLFF. CDR3 coding DNA: TGTGCCTGGAGTGACTACGGGACAGTTAATGAAAAACTGTTTTTT.

The rearrangement joins TRBV30 to TRBJ1-5; D is uncertain. Trimming took 3 bases from V and 0 from J, leaving 9 bases between them. The CDR3 extends over 14 amino acids. Per the germline V gene, CDR1 is GTSNPN and CDR2 is SVGIG (reference sequence). The CDR3: CAWSGRTSNQPQHF. The CDR3 nucleotides are TGTGCCTGGAGCGGGCGGACTAGCAATCAGCCCCAGCATTTT.

The V and J genes are TRBV6-5 and TRBJ1-2; D ambiguous. Between the trimmed V and J ends, which lost 5 bases and 8 bases, there was a span of 15 bases. Germline V lookup: CDR1 MNHEY, CDR2 SVGAGI. The CDR3 extends over 13 amino acids. CDR3 coding DNA: TGTGCCAGCAGTACTTTGACGGCCGCCGGCTACACCTTC. The encoded protein is CASSTLTAAGYTF.

This clone has a handful of counts. The chain uses TRBV4-3 and TRBJ1-2; 7 nucleotides line up with TRBD1. Germline values: CDR1 LGHNA, CDR2 YSLEER. CDR3 length: 19 amino acids. Unmatched junction bases numbered 13, after V lost 0 bases and J lost 0 bases. CDR3 DNA: TGCGCCAGCAGCCAAGATTCTACCCCGTGGGACAGTTCTAACTATGGCTACACCTTC. Translating it yields CASSQDSTPWDSSNYGYTF.

CDR3 region: CASSIGPGFGEQYF. CDR3 sequence (DNA): TGTGCCAGTAGTATAGGGCCGGGGTTCGGCGAGCAGTACTTC. The J gene is TRBJ2-7, the V gene TRBV19; tentatively, D is TRBD2 (5 bases). This CDR3 region has 14 residues. Germline assignment: CDR1 LNHDA and CDR2 SQIVND (reference sequence). V was shortened by 1 base and J by 6 bases, with 13 bases between the two germline ends.

V gene TRBV4-3 combines with J gene TRBJ1-3, with unresolved D. The CDR3 runs to 15 residues. Germline V CDR1 and CDR2: LGHNA, YSLEER. Trimming shortened V by 3 bases and J by 0 bases, and 9 bases separated the two germline ends. Written as DNA, the CDR3 is TGCGCCAGCAGCCAGGAGGCCCCCTCTGGAAACACCATATATTTT. Translating gives CASSQEAPSGNTIYF.

The gene calls are TRBV11-2 and TRBJ1-3, with 9 bases aligning to TRBD1. Trimming removed 5 bases from V and 3 bases from J; junction bases left unmatched: 5. This CDR3 has 15 residues. The germline V gene encodes CDR1 SGHAT and CDR2 FQNNGV. The CDR3 loop is CASSRYRGLGNTIYF. In DNA, the CDR3 is TGTGCCAGCAGCAGATACAGGGGGCTTGGAAACACCATATATTTT. The full variable domain, with the rest looked up from reference TRBV11-2 and TRBJ1-3, is EAGVAQSPRYKIIEKRQSVAFWCNPISGHATLYWYQQILGQGPKLLIQFQNNGVVDDSQLPKDRFSAERLKGVDSTLKIQPAKLEDSAVYLCASSRYRGLGNTIYFGEGSWLTVV.